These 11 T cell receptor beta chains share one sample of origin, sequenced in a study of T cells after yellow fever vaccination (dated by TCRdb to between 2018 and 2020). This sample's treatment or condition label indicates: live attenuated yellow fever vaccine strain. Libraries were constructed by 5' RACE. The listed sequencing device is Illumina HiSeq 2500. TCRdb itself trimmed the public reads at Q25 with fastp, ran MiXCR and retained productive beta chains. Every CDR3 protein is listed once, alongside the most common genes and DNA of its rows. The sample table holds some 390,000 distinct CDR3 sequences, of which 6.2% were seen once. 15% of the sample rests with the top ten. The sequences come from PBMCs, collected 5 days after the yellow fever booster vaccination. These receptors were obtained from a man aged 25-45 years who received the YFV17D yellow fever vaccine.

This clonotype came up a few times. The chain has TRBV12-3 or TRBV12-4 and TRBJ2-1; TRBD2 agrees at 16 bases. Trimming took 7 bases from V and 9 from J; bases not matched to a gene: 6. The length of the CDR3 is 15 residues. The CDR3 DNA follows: TGTGCCAGCACCGGGACTAGCGGGAGGGCTGTTGAGCAGTTCTTC. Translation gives CASTGTSGRAVEQFF.

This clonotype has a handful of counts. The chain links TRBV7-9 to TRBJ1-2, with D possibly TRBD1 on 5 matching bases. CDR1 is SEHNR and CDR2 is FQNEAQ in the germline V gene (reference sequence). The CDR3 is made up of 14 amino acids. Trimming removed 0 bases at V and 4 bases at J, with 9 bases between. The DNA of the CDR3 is TGTGCCAGCAGCTTAGCAGGGGCGGCCTATGGCTACACCTTC. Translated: CASSLAGAAYGYTF.

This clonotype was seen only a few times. In DNA, the CDR3 is TGCGCCAGCACCCGACCTGGCGCAGATACGCAGTATTTT. Translation: CASTRPGADTQYF. The chain couples TRBV5-1 to TRBJ2-3; D uncertain. V lost 6 bases to trimming and J lost 4 bases, with 12 bases between them. The CDR3 is 13 amino acids. Looked up from germline, CDR1 is SGHRS and CDR2 is YFSETQ.

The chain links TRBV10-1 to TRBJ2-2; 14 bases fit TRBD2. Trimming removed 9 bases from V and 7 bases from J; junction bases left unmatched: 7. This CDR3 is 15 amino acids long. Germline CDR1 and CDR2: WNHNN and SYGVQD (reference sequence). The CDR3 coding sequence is TGCGCCAGGACTAGCGGGAGGGGTCCGGGCGGGGAGCTGTTTTTT. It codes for CARTSGRGPGGELFF.

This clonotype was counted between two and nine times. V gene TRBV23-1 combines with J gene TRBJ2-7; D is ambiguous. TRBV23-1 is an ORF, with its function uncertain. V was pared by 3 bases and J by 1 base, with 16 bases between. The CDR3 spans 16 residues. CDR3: CASSHLGQTPSYEQYF. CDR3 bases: TGCGCCAGCAGTCATTTGGGCCAAACCCCTTCCTACGAGCAGTACTTC.

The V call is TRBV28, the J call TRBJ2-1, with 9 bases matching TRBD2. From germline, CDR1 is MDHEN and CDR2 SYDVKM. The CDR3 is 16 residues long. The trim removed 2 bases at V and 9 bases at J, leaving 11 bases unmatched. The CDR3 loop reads CASSLRVAGVQGEQFF. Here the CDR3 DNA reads TGTGCCAGCAGTTTACGGGTAGCGGGGGTACAAGGTGAGCAGTTCTTC.

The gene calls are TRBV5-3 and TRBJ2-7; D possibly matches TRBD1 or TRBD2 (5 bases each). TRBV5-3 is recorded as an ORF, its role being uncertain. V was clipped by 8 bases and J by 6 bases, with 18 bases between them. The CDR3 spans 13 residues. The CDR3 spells CARSPGLPCEQYF. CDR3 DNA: TGTGCCAGGAGCCCGGGGCTCCCCTGCGAGCAGTACTTC.

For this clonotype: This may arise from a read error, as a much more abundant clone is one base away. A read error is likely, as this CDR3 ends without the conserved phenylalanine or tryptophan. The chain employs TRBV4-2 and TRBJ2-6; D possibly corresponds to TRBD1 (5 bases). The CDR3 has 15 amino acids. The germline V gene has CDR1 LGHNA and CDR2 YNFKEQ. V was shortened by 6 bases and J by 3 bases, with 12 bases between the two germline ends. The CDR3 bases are TGTGCCAGCAGTTCTCAGGGCGTTGGGGCCAACGTCCTGACTTCC. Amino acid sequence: CASSSQGVGANVLTS.

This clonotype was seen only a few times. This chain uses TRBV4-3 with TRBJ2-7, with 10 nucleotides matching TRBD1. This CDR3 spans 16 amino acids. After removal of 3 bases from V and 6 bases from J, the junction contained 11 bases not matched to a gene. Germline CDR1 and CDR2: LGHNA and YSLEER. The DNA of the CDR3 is TGCGCCAGCAGCCATTCCTCGGGACAGGGGCGGTTCGAGCAGTACTTC. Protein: CASSHSSGQGRFEQYF.

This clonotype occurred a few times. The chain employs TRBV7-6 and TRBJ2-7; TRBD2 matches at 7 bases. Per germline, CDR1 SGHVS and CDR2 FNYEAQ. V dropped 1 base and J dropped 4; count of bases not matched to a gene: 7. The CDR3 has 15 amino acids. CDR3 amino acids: CASSLVSTGGYEQYF. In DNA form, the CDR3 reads TGTGCCAGCAGCTTAGTTTCTACGGGGGGATACGAGCAGTACTTC.

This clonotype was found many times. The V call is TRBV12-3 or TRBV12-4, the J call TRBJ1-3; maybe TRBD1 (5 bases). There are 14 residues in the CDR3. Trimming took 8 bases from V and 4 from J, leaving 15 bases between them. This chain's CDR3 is CASGWGDSGNTIYF. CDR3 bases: TGTGCCAGCGGGTGGGGGGACTCCGGAAACACCATATATTTT.